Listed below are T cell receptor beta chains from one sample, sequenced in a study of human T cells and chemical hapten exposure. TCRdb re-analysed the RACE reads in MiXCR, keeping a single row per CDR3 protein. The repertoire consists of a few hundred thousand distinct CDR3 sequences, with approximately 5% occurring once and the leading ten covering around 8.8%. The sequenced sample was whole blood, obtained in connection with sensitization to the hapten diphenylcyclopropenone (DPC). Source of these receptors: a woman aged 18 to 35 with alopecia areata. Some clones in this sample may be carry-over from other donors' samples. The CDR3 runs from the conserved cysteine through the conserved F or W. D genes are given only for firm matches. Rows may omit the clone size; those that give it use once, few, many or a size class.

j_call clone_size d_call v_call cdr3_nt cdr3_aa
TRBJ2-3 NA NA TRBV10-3 TGTGCCAGCAACCCCACATCGGGGTCAGGCACAGATACGCAGTATTTT CASNPTSGSGTDTQYF
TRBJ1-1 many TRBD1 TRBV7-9 TGTGCCATTACGTCCGGAGGACAGGGGGCCGGCACTGAAGCTTTCTTT CAITSGGQGAGTEAFF
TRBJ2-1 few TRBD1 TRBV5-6 TGTGCCAGCAGCTTGAGGGGGCCATACAATGAGCAGTTCTTC CASSLRGPYNEQFF
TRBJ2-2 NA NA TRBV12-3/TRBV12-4 TGTGCCAGCAGTTTCTTACAGGAGAACACCGGGGAGCTGTTTTTT CASSFLQENTGELFF
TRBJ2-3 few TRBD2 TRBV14 TGTGCCAGCAGCCCTAGCGGGGCCCTGGTGGCAGATACGCAGTATTTT CASSPSGALVADTQYF
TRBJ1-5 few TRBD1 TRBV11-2 TGTGCCAGCAGCTCCGGACAGGGAGTGAATCAGCCCCAGCATTTT CASSSGQGVNQPQHF
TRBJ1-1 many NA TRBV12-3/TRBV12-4 TGTGCCAGCAGTTTACACGGGGAGAACACTGAAGCTTTCTTT CASSLHGENTEAFF
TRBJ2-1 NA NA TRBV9 TGTGCCAGCAGCGTAGCTTTGCGGGGCAGCTCCTACAATGAGCAGTTCTTC CASSVALRGSSYNEQFF
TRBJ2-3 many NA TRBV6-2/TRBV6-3 TGTGCCAGCAGTAGTCGACTCATCCAAACAGATACGCAGTATTTT CASSSRLIQTDTQYF
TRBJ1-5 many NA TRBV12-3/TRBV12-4 TGTGCCAGCAGTCCAGGGGAGGATCAGCCCCAGCATTTT CASSPGEDQPQHF
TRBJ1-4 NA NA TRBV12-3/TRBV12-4 TGTGCCAGCAGTTTCAACAGGGATAATGAAAAACTGTTTTTT CASSFNRDNEKLFF
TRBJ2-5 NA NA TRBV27 TGTGCCAGCAGTTTATCACCCGGGGGTTTAGAGACCCAGTACTTC CASSLSPGGLETQYF
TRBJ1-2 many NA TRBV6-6 TGTGCCAGCAGTGACAATGTTAGACTATATGGCTACACCTTC CASSDNVRLYGYTF
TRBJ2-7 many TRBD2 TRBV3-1 TGTGCCAGCAGCCGAGGGACTATCGTCTACGAGCAGTACTTC CASSRGTIVYEQYF
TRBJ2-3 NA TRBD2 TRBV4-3 TGCGCCAGCAGCCAAGAATGGACTAGCGGGGGCACAGATACGCAGTATTTT CASSQEWTSGGTDTQYF
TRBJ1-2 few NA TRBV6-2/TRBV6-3 TGTGCCAGCAGTTACACAGGGAACTATGGCTACACCTTC CASSYTGNYGYTF
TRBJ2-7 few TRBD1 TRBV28 TGTGCCAGCAGAACGGGGGACAGGACCTACGAGCAGTACTTC CASRTGDRTYEQYF
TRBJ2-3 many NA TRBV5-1 TGCGCCAGCAGCTTGGAGAATCCTGCTAGCACAGATACGCAGTATTTT CASSLENPASTDTQYF
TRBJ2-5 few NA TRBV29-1 TGCAGCGTTGAAGGCCTTCTACAGGGAAACCAAGAGACCCAGTACTTC CSVEGLLQGNQETQYF
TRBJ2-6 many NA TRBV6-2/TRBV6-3 TGTGCCAGCAGCCCGGACCCACCGGCTGCTGGGGCCAACGTCCTGACTTTC CASSPDPPAAGANVLTF
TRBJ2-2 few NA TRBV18 TGTGCCAGCTCAGAGACCGGGGAGCTGTTTTTT CASSETGELFF
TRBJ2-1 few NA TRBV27 TGTGCCAGCAGTTTATTATGGGCCGCGCATTCCTGCGAGCAGTTCTTC CASSLLWAAHSCEQFF
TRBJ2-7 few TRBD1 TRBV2 TGTGCCAGCCAAGGGACAGGGTCCTACGAGCAGTACTTC CASQGTGSYEQYF
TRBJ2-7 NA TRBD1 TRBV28 TGTGCCAGCAACAAGGGGACAGATTCCTACGAGCAGTACTTC CASNKGTDSYEQYF
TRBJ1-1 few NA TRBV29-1 TGCAGCGTTGACGCAGGGCTGAACACTGAAGCTTTCTTT CSVDAGLNTEAFF
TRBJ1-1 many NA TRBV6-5 TGTGCCAGCAGTTACTCAGCACGTGAAGCTTTCTTT CASSYSAREAFF
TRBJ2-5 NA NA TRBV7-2 TGTGCCAGCAGCTTCAAAGTCGCGGGAATGGGCCAGTACTTC CASSFKVAGMGQYF
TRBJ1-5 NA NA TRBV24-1 TGTGCCACCAGTGATTCGGGGAATCAGCCCCAGCATTTT CATSDSGNQPQHF
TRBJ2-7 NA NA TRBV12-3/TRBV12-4 TGTGCCAGCAGTTTATCCGACACCACGTCCCACGAGCAGTACTTC CASSLSDTTSHEQYF
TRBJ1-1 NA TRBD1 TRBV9 TGTGCCAGCAGCCCCCGGACAGGGGCGAACACTGAAGCTTTCTTT CASSPRTGANTEAFF
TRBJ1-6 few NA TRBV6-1 TGTGCCAGCAGTGAAGGGACCACTAATTCACCCCTCCACTTT CASSEGTTNSPLHF
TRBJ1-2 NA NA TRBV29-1 TGCAGCGTTGCGGCAGGCTATGGCTACACCTTC CSVAAGYGYTF
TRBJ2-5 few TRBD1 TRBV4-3 TGCGCCAGCAGCCAACTCCCGGGACAGGGGGTAGAGACCCAGTACTTC CASSQLPGQGVETQYF
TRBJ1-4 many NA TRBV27 TGTGCCAGCAGTTTGGACCCCGGAAGCAGGGCAACTAATGAAAAACTGTTTTTT CASSLDPGSRATNEKLFF
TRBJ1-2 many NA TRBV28 TGTGCCAGCAGTTTAGGGGGGGAAGGCTACACCTTC CASSLGGEGYTF
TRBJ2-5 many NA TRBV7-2 TGTGCCAGCACCTCTCAAGAGACCCAGTACTTC CASTSQETQYF
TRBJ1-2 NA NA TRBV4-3 TGCGCCAGCAGCCAAGCCCAGGGTTTTAACTATGGCTACACCTTC CASSQAQGFNYGYTF
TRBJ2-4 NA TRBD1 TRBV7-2 TGTGCCAGCAGCTCGGGACAGGAGAGTGTTCAGTACTTC CASSSGQESVQYF
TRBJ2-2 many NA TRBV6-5 TGTGCCAGCAGCCCGGGCTGGGCGGGTGCGAACACCGGGGAGCTGTTTTTT CASSPGWAGANTGELFF
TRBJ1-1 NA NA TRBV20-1 TGCAGTGCTAACCCAAGCAGGGGAGGGGAGACTGAAGCTTTCTTT CSANPSRGGETEAFF